This T cell receptor beta chain was sequenced for a study of CD4+ T cells in melanoma. TCRdb's copy holds only in-frame clones and misses some; the assay was immunoSEQ multiplex PCR. The table shows about 140,000 clones, with 80% to 95% occurring only once. With 2 bases removed from V and 1 base from J, the gap between germline ends came to 4 bases. This CDR3 spans 13 amino acids. Germline V gene sequence: CDR1 KGHSH, CDR2 LQKENI. This clonotype was sampled from a human donor with melanoma. The V and J genes are TRBV18 and TRBJ2-3; D gene unclear. The CDR3 nucleotides read TGTGCCAGCTCACCAATCCGCACAGATACGCAGTATTTT. Translation gives CASSPIRTDTQYF.